The clone carrying this T cell receptor beta chain was recorded at least ten times. There were TCR beta CDR3 regions amplified from RNA transcripts. Initially, a first-round RT-PCR of the TCR CDR3 employed the HTBI primer set. TCRdb reanalysed the multiplex PCR reads using MiXCR and keeps one entry per CDR3 protein. This sample has roughly 740,000 distinct CDR3 sequences, with roughly 15% found just once. This specimen comes from a study of T cells in Graves' hyperthyroidism and ophthalmopathy. The CDR3 has 13 residues. V was trimmed by 5 bases and J by 3 bases, leaving 11 bases between them. The origin of this receptor is a man between 18 and 29 years old with Graves' hyperthyroidism. Input material: blood. This chain connects TRBV12-3 or TRBV12-4 to TRBJ2-7; D unresolved. The CDR3 DNA reads as TGTGCCAGCAGTCCGGAGACTGGCTACGAGCAGTACTTC. As protein: CASSPETGYEQYF.